Included here is one TCR beta chain sequence, with context. Germline V CDR1 and CDR2: SGDLS, YYNGEE. CDR3 length: 12 residues. Deletions cut 3 bases from V and 1 base from J, with 4 bases between. This sample was included in a study of beta chain features in type 1 diabetes. Every isolated RNA sample was fully reverse transcribed, so sequencing captured expressed TCRB transcripts. About 3.57 million reads, on average, came from each naive, central memory and regulatory T cell sample. Measured with immunoSEQ multiplex PCR; TCRdb has only the in-frame clones, and not every one. The table lists about 260,000 clones, about 71% of them singletons, with around 0.05% in the top ten. CD45RO/CCR7/CD25/CD127/CD95/CD27 sorting isolated CD4+ naive, central memory, regulatory and stem cell-like memory cells.

The sequence was collected from a man aged 25-40 years in good health. The sequencing sample was made of naive CD4+ T cells from blood. The chain links TRBV9 to TRBJ2-5; D unclear. The CDR3: CASSATQETQYF. In DNA form, the CDR3 reads TGTGCCAGCAGCGCTACCCAAGAGACCCAGTACTTC.